What follows describes a single TCR beta chain. The source of the sample is a study of control samples from healthy donors and cancer patients. This CDR3 is built from 15 residues. V was clipped by 2 bases and J by 4 bases; unmatched bases: 5. Germline CDR1 is MNHEY and CDR2 is SVGAGI. The protocol was immunoSEQ multiplex PCR, while the TCRdb copy is restricted to in-frame clones and leaves out a portion. The sample carries about 140,000 clones, about 90% recorded once. This receptor was identified in a man younger than 35 in good health. The specimen sequenced was blood. The chain recombines TRBV6-5 with TRBJ2-3; 8 bases are shared with TRBD1. In DNA, the CDR3 is TGTGCCAGCAGTTACAGCAGGGGGCGATCAGATACGCAGTATTTT. Protein sequence: CASSYSRGRSDTQYF.